Shown below are 21 T cell receptor beta chains from a single sample sequenced in a study of shared clonotypes between healthy human individuals. Assay: immunoSEQ multiplex PCR; the TCRdb copy retains only in-frame clones and omits some. The data contain about 870,000 clones, around 93% of them singletons. Naive CD8 cells were CD45RO-negative, positively selected for CCR7, excluding terminally differentiated effector memory CD45RA+ cells. Sequencing used naive CD8+ T cells sorted from blood. Receptors were obtained from a man aged 30 to 39 in good health.

The chain combines TRBV4-1 with TRBJ2-1; 13 nucleotides agree with TRBD2. This CDR3 spans 16 amino acids. Trimming took 4 bases from V and 6 from J; bases not matched to a gene: 6. From germline, CDR1 is MGHRA and CDR2 YSYEKL. CDR3 nucleotide sequence: TGCGCCAGCAGCCGGGACGGGACTAGCGGGACCAATGAGCAGTTCTTC. Protein: CASSRDGTSGTNEQFF.

This clone is a singleton in its sample. V is TRBV13 and J is TRBJ2-3; no definite D call. The V end lost 0 bases, the J end lost 6 bases, and 10 bases lay between the germline ends. Germline V gene sequence: CDR1 PRHDT, CDR2 FYEKMQ (reference sequence). The CDR3 is made up of 14 amino acids. The CDR3: CASSLGGRTDTQYF. The CDR3 nucleotides read TGTGCCAGCAGCTTAGGCGGCAGGACCGATACGCAGTATTTT.

The J gene is TRBJ1-5, the V gene TRBV5-6, with D perhaps TRBD1 (6 bases). Per the germline V gene, CDR1 is SGHDT and CDR2 is YYEEEE. CDR3 length equals 16 residues. V lost 1 base and J 5 bases, leaving 16 bases between the germline ends. CDR3: CASSLSGTWFDQPQHF. Written as DNA, the CDR3 is TGTGCCAGCAGCTTGTCCGGGACATGGTTTGATCAGCCCCAGCATTTT.

The rearrangement joins TRBV21-1 to TRBJ2-7; the table's D call of TRBD1 was not tested on the DNA. TRBV21-1 is annotated as a pseudogene. This CDR3 is built from 14 residues. In DNA, the CDR3 is TGTGCCAGCAGCAAAGCCAGGGGGCTAAGGGAGCAGTACTTC. It encodes CASSKARGLREQYF.

The rearrangement joins TRBV29-1 to TRBJ1-2; TRBD1 matches at 11 bases. The germline V gene encodes CDR1 SQVTM and CDR2 ANQGSEA. This CDR3 has 13 amino acids. V trimming: 8 bases; J trimming: 2 bases; junction bases outside the gene matches: 4. In DNA, the CDR3 is TGCAGCATACGGACAGGGGGCAACTATGGCTACACCTTC. This sequence encodes CSIRTGGNYGYTF. Based on the CDR3 plus reference TRBV29-1 and TRBJ1-2, the full variable domain is SAVISQKPSRDICQRGTSLTIQCQVDSQVTMMFWYRQQPGQSLTLIATANQGSEATYESGFVIDKFPISRPNLTFSTLTVSNMSPEDSSIYLCSIRTGGNYGYTFGSGTRLTVV.

This chain connects TRBV19 to TRBJ2-1; D possibly corresponds to TRBD2 (6 bases). V lost 4 bases to trimming and J lost 8 bases, with 24 bases between them. Germline loops: CDR1 LNHDA, CDR2 SQIVND (reference sequence). The CDR3 spans 17 residues. DNA for the CDR3: TGTGCCAGTAGTACAACGGGGATCACTAGCCCGGCGTATGAGCAGTTCTTC. This codes for CASSTTGITSPAYEQFF.

This rearrangement joins TRBV18 to TRBJ2-5; D is possibly TRBD2 (5 bases). Trimming stripped 2 bases from V and 3 bases from J, with 25 bases between. The germline V gene encodes CDR1 KGHSH and CDR2 LQKENI. The CDR3 runs 19 residues. CDR3: CASSPWYEGETSKKETQYF. The CDR3 bases are TGTGCCAGCTCACCATGGTACGAGGGAGAGACCTCCAAGAAAGAGACCCAGTACTTC.

The chain employs TRBV5-1 and TRBJ2-1, with 10 bases that match TRBD2. CDR1 and CDR2 from the germline V gene are SGHRS and YFSETQ. The CDR3 sequence is 16 residues long. Unmatched junction bases numbered 2, after V lost 0 bases and J lost 2 bases. The CDR3 DNA reads TGCGCCAGCAGCTTGGGTACTAGCGGGACCTACAATGAGCAGTTCTTC. Amino acid sequence: CASSLGTSGTYNEQFF.

The chain recombines TRBV6-5 with TRBJ2-2, with D unresolved. Trimming left V 3 bases short and J 9 bases short, with 11 bases between. The CDR3 extends over 13 amino acids. The germline V gene encodes CDR1 MNHEY and CDR2 SVGAGI. CDR3 protein: CASSYRRTRELFF. In DNA, the CDR3 is TGTGCCAGCAGTTATAGGAGAACGAGGGAGCTGTTTTTT.

V gene TRBV2 combines with J gene TRBJ1-5, with a weak D call TRBD1 (5 bases). The CDR3 covers 15 residues. Trimming stripped 7 bases from V and 5 bases from J, with 18 bases between. Germline V lookup: CDR1 SNHLY, CDR2 FYNNEI. CDR3 protein: CASTDSTPGYQPQHF. The CDR3 DNA follows: TGTGCCAGCACCGACAGCACCCCGGGATATCAGCCCCAGCATTTT.

J is TRBJ1-2 and V is TRBV27; D is unresolved. Germline-derived CDR1 and CDR2 are MNHEY and SMNVEV (reference sequence). CDR3 length: 15 amino acids. Trimming took 0 bases from V and 3 from J, leaving 11 bases between them. The CDR3: CASSLSYDGYYGYTF. DNA of the CDR3: TGTGCCAGCAGTTTATCATACGACGGTTACTATGGCTACACCTTC.

The chain combines TRBV27 with TRBJ2-7, with D tentatively TRBD1 or TRBD2 (6 bases each). Deletions cut 2 bases from V and 0 bases from J, with 14 bases between. Per germline, CDR1 MNHEY and CDR2 SMNVEV (reference sequence). This CDR3 is 16 amino acids long. The CDR3 DNA follows: TGTGCCAGCAGTTTAGAAGGGGGGTGGAGCTCCTACGAGCAGTACTTC. Translation gives CASSLEGGWSSYEQYF.

This chain links TRBV4-1 with TRBJ1-2; D is unresolved. The germline CDR1 and CDR2 sequences are MGHRA and YSYEKL. The CDR3 extends over 15 amino acids. The V end lost 0 bases, the J end lost 9 bases, and 17 bases lay between the germline ends. The CDR3 coding sequence is TGCGCCAGCAGCCAAGATTTGGCAGTAAGGATACGCTACACCTTC. It translates to CASSQDLAVRIRYTF.

V is TRBV28 and J is TRBJ2-7; D not resolved. This CDR3 contains 14 residues. The V gene's germline CDR1 is MDHEN and CDR2 SYDVKM. V gave up 6 bases and J gave up 3 bases, with 15 bases separating them. CDR3 loop: CASREVGKGYEQYF. The DNA of the CDR3 is TGTGCCAGCAGAGAAGTAGGGAAAGGCTACGAGCAGTACTTC.

The chain uses TRBV2 and TRBJ2-7, with TRBD1 as a possible D gene (6 bases). The CDR3 loop spans 14 amino acids. Looked up from germline, CDR1 is SNHLY and CDR2 is FYNNEI. The V end was cut by 5 bases, the J end by 0 bases, with 11 bases between. DNA of the CDR3: TGTGCCAGCAGTCCGGGACAAAGCTCCTACGAGCAGTACTTC. This translates into CASSPGQSSYEQYF.

The chain couples TRBV7-8 to TRBJ2-1; D gene unclear. The V end lost 9 bases, the J end lost 10 bases, and 7 bases lay between the germline ends. CDR3 length: 9 residues. Germline values: CDR1 SGHVS, CDR2 FQNEAQ. CDR3 region: CASPSEQFF. The CDR3 DNA is TGTGCCAGTCCTTCAGAGCAGTTCTTC. The full variable domain, with the rest looked up from reference TRBV7-8 and TRBJ2-1, is GAGVSQSPRYKVAKRGQDVALRCDPISGHVSLFWYQQALGQGPEFLTYFQNEAQLDKSGLPSDRFFAERPEGSVSTLKIQRTQQEDSAVYLCASPSEQFFGPGTRLTVL.

The V call is TRBV10-3, the J call TRBJ1-5; maybe TRBD1 (5 bases). Germline values: CDR1 ENHRY, CDR2 SYGVKD. The CDR3 loop spans 15 amino acids. V gave up 2 bases and J gave up 5 bases, with 13 bases separating them. CDR3 loop: CAISERVTGDQPQHF. The CDR3 DNA follows: TGTGCCATCAGTGAGAGAGTAACAGGAGATCAGCCCCAGCATTTT.

This sequence joins TRBV5-3 and TRBJ1-1, with a possible D match to TRBD1 (6 bases). TRBV5-3 is an ORF, with its function uncertain. The CDR3 runs to 14 residues. Trimming removed 4 bases from V and 2 bases from J, with 12 bases in between. The CDR3 protein is CARSPGGLNTEAFF. The CDR3 DNA is TGTGCCAGAAGCCCTGGGGGCCTAAACACTGAAGCTTTCTTT.

This CDR3 is CASNLGETGIKNIQYF. The DNA for the CDR3 is TGTGCCAGCAACCTTGGGGAAACGGGAATTAAAAACATTCAGTACTTC. The chain combines TRBV7-9 with TRBJ2-4, with D perhaps TRBD2 (5 bases). Trimming took off 7 bases at V and 4 bases at J, with 20 bases between the two ends. The CDR3 is made up of 16 amino acids. Germline values: CDR1 SEHNR, CDR2 FQNEAQ (reference sequence).

The chain combines TRBV29-1 with TRBJ2-1; D ambiguous. Between the trimmed V and J ends, which lost 0 bases and 6 bases, there was a span of 9 bases. The CDR3 has 13 residues. CDR1 is SQVTM, CDR2 ANQGSEA, per germline. The CDR3 DNA sequence: TGCAGCGTTGAAGATACGCTGCGCAATGAGCAGTTCTTC. Translation gives CSVEDTLRNEQFF.

The V gene is TRBV6-4, the J gene TRBJ1-4, with unresolved D. This CDR3 is built from 16 residues. Germline lookup yields CDR1 MRHNA and CDR2 SNTAGT. Trimming cost V 5 bases and J 6 bases, with 19 bases left between them. The CDR3 protein is CASSYADLRHDEKLFF. The CDR3 DNA reads as TGTGCCAGCAGTTACGCCGATCTTCGACACGATGAAAAACTGTTTTTT.